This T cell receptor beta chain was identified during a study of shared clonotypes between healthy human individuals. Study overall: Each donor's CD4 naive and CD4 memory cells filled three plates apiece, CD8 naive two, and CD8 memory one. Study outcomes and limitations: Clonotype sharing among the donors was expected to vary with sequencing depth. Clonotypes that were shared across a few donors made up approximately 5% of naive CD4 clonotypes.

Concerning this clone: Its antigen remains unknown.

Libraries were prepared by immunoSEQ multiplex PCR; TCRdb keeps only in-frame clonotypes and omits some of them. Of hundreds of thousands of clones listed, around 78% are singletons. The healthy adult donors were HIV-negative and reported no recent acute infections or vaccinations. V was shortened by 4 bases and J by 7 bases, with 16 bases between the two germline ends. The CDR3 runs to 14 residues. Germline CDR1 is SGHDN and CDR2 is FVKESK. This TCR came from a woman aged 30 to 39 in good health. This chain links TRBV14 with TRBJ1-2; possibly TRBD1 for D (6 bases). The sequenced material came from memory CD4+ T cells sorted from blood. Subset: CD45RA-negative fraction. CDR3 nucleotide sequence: TGTGCCAGCAGCCCCTCGGGGGCTGTGGGTGGCTACACCTTC. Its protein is CASSPSGAVGGYTF.